This TCR beta chain is drawn from a study of blood T cell repertoires in COVID-19. Looking at the study overall: The origin of the acute and convalescent COVID-19 samples was the United States, Italy and Spain. PBMCs, B-cell-depleted T cells, or T cells were the source of the cDNA or gDNA that made up the material.

In the authors' workflow: Amplifying reference gene primers gave estimates of nucleated cell counts. TCRdb keeps only in-frame clones here, not all; method: immunoSEQ multiplex PCR. Clone size and V and J calls were adopted from that table, with D and trimming inferred from the DNA. The repertoire holds approximately 90,000 clones, 65% to 90% seen once, with more than 20% in the top ten. This CDR3 spans 13 amino acids. Germline lookup yields CDR1 SGHRS and CDR2 YFSETQ. V dropped 6 bases and J dropped 6; count of bases not matched to a gene: 3. This TCR was sampled from a man aged 60 to 75 with acute or convalescent COVID-19. The rearrangement joins TRBV5-1 to TRBJ1-6; the match to TRBD1 covers 7 bases. The sample consisted of peripheral blood. Here the CDR3 reads CASKGTANSPLHF. The CDR3, as DNA: TGCGCCAGCAAAGGGACAGCTAATTCACCCCTCCACTTT.